This T cell receptor beta chain was captured in a study of T cells after posttransplantation cyclophosphamide. Study outcomes and limitations: Later blood repertoires were often dominated by clones from the donor CD8+ memory compartment.

Generated by immunoSEQ multiplex PCR, the TCRdb table keeps only in-frame clones and is missing some. The data contain about 13,000 clones, around four fifths of them singletons. This CDR3 is 16 amino acids long. Germline V gene lookup returns CDR1 SGHAT and CDR2 FQNNGV. Regarding this clone: No antigen is known for it. A junction end diverges from the germline sequence, so it may reflect a read error.

The receptor was derived from a man in his forties or fifties in good health, CMV-negative, and a related stem cell transplant donor. This chain connects TRBV11-2 to TRBJ2-5; the match to TRBD2 covers 14 bases. The J call may not be correct, given that the DNA end is closer to TRBJ2-7. The specimen sequenced was memory CD4+ T cells sorted from PBMCs. This CDR3 is CASSIDGLAGGYEQYF. DNA for the CDR3: TGTGCCAGCAGCATAGATGGACTAGCGGGAGGCTACGAGCAGTACTTC.